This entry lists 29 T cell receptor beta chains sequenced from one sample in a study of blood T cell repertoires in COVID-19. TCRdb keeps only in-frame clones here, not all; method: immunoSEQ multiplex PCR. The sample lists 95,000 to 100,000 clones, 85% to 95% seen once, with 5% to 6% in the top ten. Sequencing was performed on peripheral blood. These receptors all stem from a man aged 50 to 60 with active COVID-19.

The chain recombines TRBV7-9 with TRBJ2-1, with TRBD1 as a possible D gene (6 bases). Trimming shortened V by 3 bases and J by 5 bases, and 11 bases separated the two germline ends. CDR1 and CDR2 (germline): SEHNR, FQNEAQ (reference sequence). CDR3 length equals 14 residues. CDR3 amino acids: CASSLSQGNNEQFF. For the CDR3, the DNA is TGTGCCAGCAGCTTGTCACAGGGAAACAATGAGCAGTTCTTC.

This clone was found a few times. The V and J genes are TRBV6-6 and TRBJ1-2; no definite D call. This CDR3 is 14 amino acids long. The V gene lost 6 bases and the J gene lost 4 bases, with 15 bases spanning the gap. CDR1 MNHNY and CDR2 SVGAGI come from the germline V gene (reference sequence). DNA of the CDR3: TGTGCCAGCAGCCCAGGACGGGAGGGCTATGGCTACACCTTC. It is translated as CASSPGREGYGYTF.

DNA for the CDR3: TGTGCCACCAGTGGGGTGGGGCGGTCTACCTACAATGAGCAGTTCTTC. Translating it yields CATSGVGRSTYNEQFF. The V call is TRBV24-1, the J call TRBJ2-1, with a tentative D call TRBD1 (5 bases). Germline V gives CDR1 KGHDR, CDR2 SFDVKD. This CDR3 has 16 amino acids. Trimming left V 5 bases short and J 2 bases short, with 15 bases between.

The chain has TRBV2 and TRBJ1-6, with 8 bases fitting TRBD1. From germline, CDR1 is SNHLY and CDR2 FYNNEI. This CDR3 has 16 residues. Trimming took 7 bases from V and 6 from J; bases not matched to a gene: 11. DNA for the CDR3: TGTGCCAGCACCTTGGACAGGGTCAAGTCTAATTCACCCCTCCACTTT. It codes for CASTLDRVKSNSPLHF.

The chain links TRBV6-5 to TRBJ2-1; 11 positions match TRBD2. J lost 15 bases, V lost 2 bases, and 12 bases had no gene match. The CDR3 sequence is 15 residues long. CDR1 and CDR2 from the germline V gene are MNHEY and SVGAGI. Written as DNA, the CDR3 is TGTGCCAGCAGTTACGCGACTAGCGGGACAGCCAGTTGGTTCTTC. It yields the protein CASSYATSGTASWFF.

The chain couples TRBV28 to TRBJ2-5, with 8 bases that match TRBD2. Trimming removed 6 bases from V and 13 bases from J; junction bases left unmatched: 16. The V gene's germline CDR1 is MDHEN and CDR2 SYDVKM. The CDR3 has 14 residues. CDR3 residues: CASSNQRLARVGYF. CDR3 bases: TGTGCCAGCAGCAATCAGCGACTAGCGCGGGTGGGGTACTTC. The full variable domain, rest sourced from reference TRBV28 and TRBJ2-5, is DVKVTQSSRYLVKRTGEKVFLECVQDMDHENMFWYRQDPGLGLRLIYFSYDVKMKEKGDIPEGYSVSREKKERFSLILESASTNQTSMYLCASSNQRLARVGYFGPGTRLLVL.

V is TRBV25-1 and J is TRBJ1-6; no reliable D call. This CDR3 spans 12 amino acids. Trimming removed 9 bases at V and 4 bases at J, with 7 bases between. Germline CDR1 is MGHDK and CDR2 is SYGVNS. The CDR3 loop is CASRDYNSPLHF. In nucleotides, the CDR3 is TGTGCCAGTAGAGATTATAATTCACCCCTCCACTTT.

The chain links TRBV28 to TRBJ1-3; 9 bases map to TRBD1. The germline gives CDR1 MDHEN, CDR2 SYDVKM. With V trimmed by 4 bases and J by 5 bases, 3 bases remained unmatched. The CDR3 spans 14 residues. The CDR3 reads CASSWGQGRNTIYF. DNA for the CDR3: TGTGCCAGCAGTTGGGGACAGGGTCGAAACACCATATATTTT. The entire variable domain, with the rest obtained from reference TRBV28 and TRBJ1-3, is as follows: DVKVTQSSRYLVKRTGEKVFLECVQDMDHENMFWYRQDPGLGLRLIYFSYDVKMKEKGDIPEGYSVSREKKERFSLILESASTNQTSMYLCASSWGQGRNTIYFGEGSWLTVV.

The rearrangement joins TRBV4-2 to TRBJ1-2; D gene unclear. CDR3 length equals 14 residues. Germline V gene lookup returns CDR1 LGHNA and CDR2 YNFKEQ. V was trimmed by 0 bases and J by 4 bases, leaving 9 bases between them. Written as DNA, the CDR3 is TGTGCCAGCAGCCAAGATCCTTCTTTCTATGGCTACACCTTC. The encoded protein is CASSQDPSFYGYTF.

Written as DNA, the CDR3 is TGTGCCAGCATAGGAAACACCATATATTTT. Translation gives CASIGNTIYF. The chain is built from TRBV2 and TRBJ1-3; D is uncertain. V gave up 7 bases and J gave up 4 bases, with 2 bases separating them. Germline-derived CDR1 and CDR2 are SNHLY and FYNNEI. This CDR3 comprises 10 residues.

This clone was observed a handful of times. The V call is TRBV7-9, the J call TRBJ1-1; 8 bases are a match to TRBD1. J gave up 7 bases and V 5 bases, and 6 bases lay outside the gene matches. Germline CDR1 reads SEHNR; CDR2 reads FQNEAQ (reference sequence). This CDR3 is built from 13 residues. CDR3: CASSPSQGVEAFF. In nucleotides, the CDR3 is TGTGCCAGCAGCCCGTCACAGGGGGTTGAAGCTTTCTTT.

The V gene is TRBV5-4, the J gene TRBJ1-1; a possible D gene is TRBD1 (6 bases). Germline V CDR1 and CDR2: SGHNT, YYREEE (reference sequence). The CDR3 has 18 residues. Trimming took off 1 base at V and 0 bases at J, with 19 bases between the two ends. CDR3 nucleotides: TGTGCCAGCAGCTTGCAACAGGGACGGCTAATTATGAACACTGAAGCTTTCTTT. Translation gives CASSLQQGRLIMNTEAFF.

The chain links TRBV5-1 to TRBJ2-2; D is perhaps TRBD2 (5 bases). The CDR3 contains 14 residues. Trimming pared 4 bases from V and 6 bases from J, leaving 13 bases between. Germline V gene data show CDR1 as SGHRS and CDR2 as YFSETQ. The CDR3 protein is CASSTGTNPGELFF. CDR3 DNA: TGCGCCAGCAGCACGGGAACGAATCCCGGGGAGCTGTTTTTT.

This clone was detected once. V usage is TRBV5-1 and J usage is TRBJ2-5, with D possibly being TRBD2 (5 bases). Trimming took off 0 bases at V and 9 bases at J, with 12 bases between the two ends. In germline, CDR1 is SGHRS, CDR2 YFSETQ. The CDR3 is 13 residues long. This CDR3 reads CASSLAGERAQYF. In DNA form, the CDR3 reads TGCGCCAGCAGCTTGGCCGGAGAGAGGGCCCAGTACTTC.

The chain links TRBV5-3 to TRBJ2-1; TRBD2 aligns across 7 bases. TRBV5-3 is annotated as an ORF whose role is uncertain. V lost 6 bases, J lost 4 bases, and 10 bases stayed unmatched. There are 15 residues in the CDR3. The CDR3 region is CARTDGTTSYNEQFF. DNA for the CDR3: TGTGCCAGAACCGACGGGACTACAAGTTACAATGAGCAGTTCTTC.

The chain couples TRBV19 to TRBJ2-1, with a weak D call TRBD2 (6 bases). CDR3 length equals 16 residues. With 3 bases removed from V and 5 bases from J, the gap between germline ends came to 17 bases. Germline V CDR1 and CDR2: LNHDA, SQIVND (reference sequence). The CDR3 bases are TGTGCCAGTAGTATGAGGAGGGATACAAAACACAATGAGCAGTTCTTC. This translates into CASSMRRDTKHNEQFF.

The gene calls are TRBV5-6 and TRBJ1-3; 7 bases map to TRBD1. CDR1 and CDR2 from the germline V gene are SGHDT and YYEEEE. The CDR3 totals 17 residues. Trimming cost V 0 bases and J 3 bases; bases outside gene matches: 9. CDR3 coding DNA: TGTGCCAGCAGCTTGGGGGTTTACAGGGGAGATGGAAACACCATATATTTT. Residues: CASSLGVYRGDGNTIYF.

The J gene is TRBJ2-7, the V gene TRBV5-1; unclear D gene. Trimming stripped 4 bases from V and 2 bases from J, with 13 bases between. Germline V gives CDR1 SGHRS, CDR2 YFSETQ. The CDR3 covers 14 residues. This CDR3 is CASSAPDRAYEQYF. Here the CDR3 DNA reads TGCGCCAGCAGCGCCCCCGACCGGGCCTACGAGCAGTACTTC.

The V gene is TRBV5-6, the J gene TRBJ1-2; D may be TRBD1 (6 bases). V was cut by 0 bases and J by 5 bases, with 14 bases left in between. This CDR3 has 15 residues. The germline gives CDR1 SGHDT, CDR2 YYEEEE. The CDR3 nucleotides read TGTGCCAGCAGCTTGGCCCCGACAGGACAATATGGCTACACCTTC. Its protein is CASSLAPTGQYGYTF.

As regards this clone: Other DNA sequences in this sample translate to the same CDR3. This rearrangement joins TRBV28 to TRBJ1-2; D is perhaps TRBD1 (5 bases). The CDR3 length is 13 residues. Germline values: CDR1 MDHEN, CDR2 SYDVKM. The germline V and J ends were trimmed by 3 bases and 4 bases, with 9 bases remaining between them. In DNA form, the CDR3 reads TGTGCCAGCAGTTTGCAGGGATCCTATGGCTACACCTTC. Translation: CASSLQGSYGYTF.

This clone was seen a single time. CDR3: CASSWPGQGVGYTF. Written as DNA, the CDR3 is TGTGCCAGCAGCTGGCCGGGACAGGGAGTGGGCTACACCTTC. The V and J genes are TRBV7-2 and TRBJ1-2; 9 nucleotides agree with TRBD1. Germline loops: CDR1 SGHTA, CDR2 FQGNSA. This CDR3 is built from 14 residues. V shed 4 bases and J 8 bases; nucleotides not matched to a gene: 8.

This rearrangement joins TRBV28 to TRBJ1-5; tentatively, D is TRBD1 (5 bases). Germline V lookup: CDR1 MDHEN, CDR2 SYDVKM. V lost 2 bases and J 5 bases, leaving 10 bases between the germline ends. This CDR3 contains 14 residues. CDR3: CASSLAGIYQPQHF. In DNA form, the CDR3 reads TGTGCCAGCAGTTTAGCAGGGATCTATCAGCCCCAGCATTTT.

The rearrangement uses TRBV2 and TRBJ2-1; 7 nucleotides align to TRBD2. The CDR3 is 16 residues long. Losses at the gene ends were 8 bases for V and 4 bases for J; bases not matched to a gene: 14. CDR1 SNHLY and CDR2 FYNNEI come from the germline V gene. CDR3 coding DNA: TGTGCCAGCGCCGGGAAGTCGCTAGCGGTGTACAATGAGCAGTTCTTC. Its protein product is CASAGKSLAVYNEQFF.

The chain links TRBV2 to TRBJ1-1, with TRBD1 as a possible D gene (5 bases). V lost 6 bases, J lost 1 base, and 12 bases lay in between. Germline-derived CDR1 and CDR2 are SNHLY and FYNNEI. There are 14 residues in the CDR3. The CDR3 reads CASSAQGGNTEAFF. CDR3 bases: TGTGCCAGCAGCGCCCAGGGTGGGAACACTGAAGCTTTCTTT.

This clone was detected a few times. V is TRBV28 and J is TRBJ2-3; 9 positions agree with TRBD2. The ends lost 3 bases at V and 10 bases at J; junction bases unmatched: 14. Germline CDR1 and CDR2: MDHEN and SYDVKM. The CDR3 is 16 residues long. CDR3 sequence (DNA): TGTGCCAGCAGTTTTATAACTAGCGGGCCCCCCCCGGCGCAGTATTTT. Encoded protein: CASSFITSGPPPAQYF.

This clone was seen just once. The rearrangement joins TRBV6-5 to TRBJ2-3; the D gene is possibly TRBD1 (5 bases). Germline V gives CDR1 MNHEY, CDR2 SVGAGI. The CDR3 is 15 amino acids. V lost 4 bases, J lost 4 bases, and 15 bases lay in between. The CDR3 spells CASSSDRLRADTQYF. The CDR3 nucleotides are TGTGCCAGCAGTTCCGACAGACTTCGCGCAGATACGCAGTATTTT.

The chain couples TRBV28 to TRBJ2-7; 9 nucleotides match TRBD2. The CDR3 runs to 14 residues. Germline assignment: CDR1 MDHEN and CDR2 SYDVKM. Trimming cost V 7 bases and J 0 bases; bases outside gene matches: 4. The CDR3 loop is CASTPGLASYEQYF. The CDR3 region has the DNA TGTGCCAGCACCCCGGGACTAGCCTCCTACGAGCAGTACTTC.

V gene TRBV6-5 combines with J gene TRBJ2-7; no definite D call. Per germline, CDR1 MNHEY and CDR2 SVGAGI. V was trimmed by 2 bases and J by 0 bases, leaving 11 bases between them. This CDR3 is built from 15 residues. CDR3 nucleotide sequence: TGTGCCAGCAGTTACGAGGTCGGTAACTCCTACGAGCAGTACTTC. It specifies CASSYEVGNSYEQYF.

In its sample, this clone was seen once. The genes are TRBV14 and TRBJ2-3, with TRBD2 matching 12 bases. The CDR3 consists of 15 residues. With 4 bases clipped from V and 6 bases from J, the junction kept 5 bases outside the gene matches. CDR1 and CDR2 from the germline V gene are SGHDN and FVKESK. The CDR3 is CASSPSGRARDTQYF. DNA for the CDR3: TGTGCCAGCAGCCCTAGCGGGAGGGCCAGGGATACGCAGTATTTT.